The entry that follows covers one T cell receptor (beta chain) sequence. The V segment lost 5 bases and the J segment 5 bases; nucleotides outside the gene matches: 10. CDR1 and CDR2 (germline): SEHNR, FQNEAQ (reference sequence). CDR3 length: 16 amino acids. Treatment specified: oral pan-JAK inhibitor, 5-10 mg twice daily. Reverse transcription of extracted RNA yielded cDNA, which provided the sequencing template. Sequencing was performed with immunoSEQ multiplex PCR; in TCRdb, only in-frame clones are kept and a portion is missing. Of over 60,000 clones listed, under 60% are singletons. This sample was taken from a study of CD8+ T cells in alopecia areata.

The source was CD8+ T cells sorted from blood, collected between weeks 36 and 40, from a patient treated with tofacitinib. This receptor was taken from a human donor with alopecia areata. The chain carries TRBV7-9 and TRBJ2-5; 11 positions match TRBD2. CDR3 coding DNA: TGTGCCAGCAGCAGTCCCACTAGCGGGAGTTATGAGACCCAGTACTTC. Protein: CASSSPTSGSYETQYF.